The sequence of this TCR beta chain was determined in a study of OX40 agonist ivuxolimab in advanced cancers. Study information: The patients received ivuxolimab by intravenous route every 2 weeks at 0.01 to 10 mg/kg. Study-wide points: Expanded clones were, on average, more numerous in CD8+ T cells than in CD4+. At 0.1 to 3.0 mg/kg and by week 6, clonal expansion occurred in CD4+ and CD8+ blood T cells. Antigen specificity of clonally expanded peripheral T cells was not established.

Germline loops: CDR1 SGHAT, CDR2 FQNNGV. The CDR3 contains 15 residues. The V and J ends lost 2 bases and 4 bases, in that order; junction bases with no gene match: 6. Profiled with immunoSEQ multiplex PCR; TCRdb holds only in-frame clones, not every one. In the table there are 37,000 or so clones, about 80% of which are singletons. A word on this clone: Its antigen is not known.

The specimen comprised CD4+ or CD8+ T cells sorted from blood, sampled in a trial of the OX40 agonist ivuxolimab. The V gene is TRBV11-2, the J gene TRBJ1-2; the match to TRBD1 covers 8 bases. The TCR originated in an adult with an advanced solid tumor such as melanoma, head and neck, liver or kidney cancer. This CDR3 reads CASSLMGTGGYGYTF. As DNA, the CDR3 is TGTGCCAGCAGCTTAATGGGGACAGGAGGCTATGGCTACACCTTC.